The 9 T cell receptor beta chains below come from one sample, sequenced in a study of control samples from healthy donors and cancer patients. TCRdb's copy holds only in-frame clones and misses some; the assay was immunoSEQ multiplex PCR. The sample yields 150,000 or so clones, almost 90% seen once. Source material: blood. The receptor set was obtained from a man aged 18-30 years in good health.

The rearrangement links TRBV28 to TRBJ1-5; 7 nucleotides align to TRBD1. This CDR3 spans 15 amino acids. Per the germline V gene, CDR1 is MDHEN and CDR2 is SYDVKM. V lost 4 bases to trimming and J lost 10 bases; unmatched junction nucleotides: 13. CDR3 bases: TGTGCCAGCAGTTCCCCGGGACAGCAGAAGGGTCCCCAGCATTTT. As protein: CASSSPGQQKGPQHF.

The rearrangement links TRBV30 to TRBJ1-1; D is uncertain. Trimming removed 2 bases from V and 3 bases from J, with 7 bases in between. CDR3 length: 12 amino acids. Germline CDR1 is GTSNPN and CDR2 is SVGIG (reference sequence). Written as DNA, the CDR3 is TGTGCCTGGAGTCCTAGGGACACTGAAGCTTTCTTT. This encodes CAWSPRDTEAFF.

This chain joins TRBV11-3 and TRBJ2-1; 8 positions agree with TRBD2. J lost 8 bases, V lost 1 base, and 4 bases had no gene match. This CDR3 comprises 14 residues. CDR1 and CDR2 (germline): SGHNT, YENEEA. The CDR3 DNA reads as TGTGCCAGCAGCTTAGCGGGGGGGTCCGATGAGCAGTTCTTC. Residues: CASSLAGGSDEQFF.

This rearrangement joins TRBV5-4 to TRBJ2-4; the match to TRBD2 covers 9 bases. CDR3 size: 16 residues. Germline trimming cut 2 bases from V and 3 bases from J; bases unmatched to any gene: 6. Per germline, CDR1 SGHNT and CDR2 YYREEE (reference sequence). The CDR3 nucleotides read TGTGCCAGCAGCTTCCGACTAGCGGATAACAAAAACATTCAGTACTTC. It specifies CASSFRLADNKNIQYF.

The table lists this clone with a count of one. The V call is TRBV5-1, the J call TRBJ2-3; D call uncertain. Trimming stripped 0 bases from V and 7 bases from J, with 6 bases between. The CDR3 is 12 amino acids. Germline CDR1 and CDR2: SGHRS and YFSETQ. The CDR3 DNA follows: TGCGCCAGCAGCTTGGCCCGAAATACGCAGTATTTT. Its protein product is CASSLARNTQYF.

The CDR3 sequence: CASRQTGPQYF. The CDR3 nucleotides are TGTGCCAGCAGACAAACAGGGCCTCAGTACTTC. The chain uses TRBV21-1 and TRBJ2-7; TRBD1 is the table's D call and was not checked against the DNA. TRBV21-1 is shown as a pseudogene. This CDR3 has 11 amino acids.

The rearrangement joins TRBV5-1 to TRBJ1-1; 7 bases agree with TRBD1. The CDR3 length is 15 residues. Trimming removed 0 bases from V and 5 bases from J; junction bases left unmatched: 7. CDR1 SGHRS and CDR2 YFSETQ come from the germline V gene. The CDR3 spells CASSLVAGGGTEAFF. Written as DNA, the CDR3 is TGCGCCAGCAGCTTGGTGGCAGGGGGAGGGACTGAAGCTTTCTTT.

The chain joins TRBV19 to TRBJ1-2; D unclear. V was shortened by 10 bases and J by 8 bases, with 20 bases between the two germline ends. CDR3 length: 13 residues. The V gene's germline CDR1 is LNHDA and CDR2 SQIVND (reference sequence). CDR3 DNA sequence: TGTGCCACCCAGGACCTCTCCCTAGGGGGCTACACCTTC. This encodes CATQDLSLGGYTF. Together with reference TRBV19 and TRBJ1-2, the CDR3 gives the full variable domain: DGGITQSPKYLFRKEGQNVTLSCEQNLNHDAMYWYRQDPGQGLRLIYYSQIVNDFQKGDIAEGYSVSREKKESFPLTVTSAQKNPTAFYLCATQDLSLGGYTFGSGTRLTVV.

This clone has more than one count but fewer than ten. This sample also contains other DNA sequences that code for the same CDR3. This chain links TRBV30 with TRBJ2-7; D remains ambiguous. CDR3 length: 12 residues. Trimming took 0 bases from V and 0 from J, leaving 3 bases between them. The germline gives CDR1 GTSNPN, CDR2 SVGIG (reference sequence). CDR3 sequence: CAWSVSSYEQYF. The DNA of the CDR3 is TGTGCCTGGAGTGTATCCTCCTACGAGCAGTACTTC.